This TCR beta chain is from a study of human T cells and chemical hapten exposure. The time point is: patch test 1, 2 weeks after DPC sensitization. The sample's treatment: therapeutic diphenylcyclopropenone sensitization with weekly scalp DPC. Drawing of blood took place ahead of applying each patch test. Participating donors were patients with alopecia, aged 18 to 70 years, considered appropriate candidates for DPC. TCRdb recomputed calls from the RACE reads with MiXCR, one row per CDR3 protein. The table shows fewer than 400,000 distinct CDR3 sequences, with about 7% occurring only once. The V gene's germline CDR1 is MNHEY and CDR2 SVGAGI. Trimming left V 0 bases short and J 9 bases short, with 17 bases between. CDR3 length: 15 residues. This clonotype occurred a few times.

Sequenced material: whole blood, taken in connection with sensitization to the hapten diphenylcyclopropenone (DPC). The chain joins TRBV6-5 to TRBJ2-5; the D is unclear. The clonotype comes from a woman under 30 with alopecia areata. Some clones in this sample may be carry-over from other donors' samples. This CDR3 is CASSYSIVPYWPQYF. The CDR3 DNA reads TGTGCCAGCAGTTACTCGATCGTCCCCTACTGGCCCCAGTACTTC.